One and the same sample provided the 20 T cell receptor beta chains below, sequenced in a study of shared clonotypes between healthy human individuals (dated by TCRdb to between 2020 and 2021). Library construction relied on the immunoSEQ multiplex PCR assay. TCRdb holds this immuneACCESS table with in-frame rearrangements only. Some clones are missing; in checked studies, unresolved V genes explain under half, and the rest has no known cause. The sample yields some 660,000 clones; roughly 73% were counted once. The leading ten clones occupy 1.5% to 2% of the sample. The sequenced material came from memory CD4+ T cells sorted from blood. Read against the paper, the sample's cell subset or site label means: CD45RA-negative fraction. The receptor source for this set is a woman in her 30s in good health.

J is TRBJ2-2 and V is TRBV19; D is undetermined. The CDR3 totals 13 residues. Trimming removed 3 bases at V and 5 bases at J, with 7 bases between. CDR1 and CDR2 (germline): LNHDA, SQIVND (reference sequence). This chain's CDR3 is CASSMSVTGELFF. The CDR3 nucleotides read TGTGCCAGTAGTATGTCCGTAACCGGGGAGCTGTTTTTT.

The chain employs TRBV6-1 and TRBJ1-2; D not resolved. The CDR3 contains 15 residues. The germline CDR1 and CDR2 sequences are MNHNS and SASEGT. Trimming left V 2 bases short and J 4 bases short, with 14 bases between. The CDR3 is CASSEHVGRGYGYTF. As DNA, the CDR3 is TGTGCCAGCAGTGAACACGTAGGCCGGGGCTATGGCTACACCTTC.

This chain joins TRBV5-1 and TRBJ2-1; D perhaps matches TRBD2 (6 bases). The CDR3 is made up of 19 amino acids. Germline CDR1 reads SGHRS; CDR2 reads YFSETQ. Trimming pared 5 bases from V and 5 bases from J, leaving 29 bases between. The CDR3 loop is CASSSGTGGSLLGHNEQFF. The CDR3 coding sequence is TGCGCCAGCAGTTCCGGGACTGGAGGCTCACTGCTAGGGCACAATGAGCAGTTCTTC.

Concerning this clone: Given a much more abundant clone one base away, this may be a read error. This chain links TRBV11-1 with TRBJ1-1; no definite D call. The CDR3 has 13 residues. Germline CDR1 reads SGHAT; CDR2 reads FQDESV (reference sequence). Trimming left V 1 base short and J 1 base short, with 4 bases between. The CDR3 protein is CASSLEANTEAFF. DNA for the CDR3: TGTGCCAGCAGCTTAGAGGCGAACACTGAAGCTTTCTTT.

This CDR3 is CASSLVEGVGTDTQYF. In DNA form, the CDR3 reads TGTGCCAGCAGCTTGGTGGAGGGGGTCGGCACAGATACGCAGTATTTT. The gene calls are TRBV5-8 and TRBJ2-3; D is tentatively TRBD1 or TRBD2 (6 bases each). The CDR3 has 16 amino acids. CDR1 is SGHTS, CDR2 YDEGEE, per germline. V dropped 0 bases and J dropped 1 base, with 12 bases sitting between them.

On this clone itself: The sample contains more than one DNA sequence encoding this CDR3. The rearrangement joins TRBV29-1 to TRBJ1-5, with D maybe TRBD1 (5 bases). Germline CDR1 is SQVTM and CDR2 is ANQGSEA. V dropped 4 bases and J dropped 5 bases, with 9 bases sitting between them. CDR3 length: 12 residues. The CDR3 sequence is CSVGGEDQPQHF. DNA of the CDR3: TGCAGCGTTGGAGGGGAAGATCAGCCCCAGCATTTT.

CDR3 residues: CASSSGTSGNNEQFF. In nucleotides, the CDR3 is TGTGCCAGCAGCAGCGGGACTAGCGGGAATAATGAGCAGTTCTTC. The rearrangement joins TRBV5-4 to TRBJ2-1; 13 bases line up with TRBD2. The germline gives CDR1 SGHNT, CDR2 YYREEE (reference sequence). J lost 7 bases, V lost 4 bases, and 5 bases had no gene match. There are 15 residues in the CDR3.

This clone was seen once. The rearrangement uses TRBV2 and TRBJ2-7, with a tentative D call TRBD1 (5 bases). This CDR3 has 16 amino acids. The germline CDR1 and CDR2 sequences are SNHLY and FYNNEI. V was shortened by 3 bases and J by 4 bases, with 19 bases between the two germline ends. This CDR3 reads CASSDWTPLSAYEQYF. The CDR3 coding sequence is TGTGCCAGCAGTGACTGGACACCCCTTTCAGCTTACGAGCAGTACTTC.

The chain joins TRBV18 to TRBJ2-7, with 9 bases lining up with TRBD1. This CDR3 has 16 residues. Losses at the gene ends were 0 bases for V and 5 bases for J; bases not matched to a gene: 8. Germline assignment: CDR1 KGHSH and CDR2 LQKENI. As DNA, the CDR3 is TGTGCCAGCTCACCACCGTCAACAGGGGGCGGAAACGAGCAGTACTTC. Amino acid sequence: CASSPPSTGGGNEQYF.

V and J are TRBV6-5 and TRBJ1-1; the match to TRBD1 covers 8 bases. The CDR3 has 15 amino acids. Germline lookup yields CDR1 MNHEY and CDR2 SVGAGI. Trimming removed 5 bases from V and 4 bases from J; junction bases left unmatched: 9. CDR3 loop: CASSRGQDLTTEAFF. CDR3 nucleotide sequence: TGTGCCAGCAGTAGGGGACAGGATTTAACCACTGAAGCTTTCTTT.

V and J are TRBV7-2 and TRBJ1-2, with D perhaps TRBD1 (5 bases). This CDR3 has 13 amino acids. Trimming cost V 7 bases and J 2 bases, with 11 bases left between them. Germline CDR1 reads SGHTA; CDR2 reads FQGNSA. CDR3: CASTTGPNYGYTF. CDR3 coding DNA: TGTGCCAGCACTACGGGACCGAACTATGGCTACACCTTC.

The rearrangement joins TRBV4-1 to TRBJ2-3, with D hard to call. Germline V CDR1 and CDR2: MGHRA, YSYEKL. The CDR3 totals 12 residues. The V and J ends lost 2 bases and 7 bases respectively, with 7 bases between them. Written as DNA, the CDR3 is TGCGCCAGCAGCCAAATCTCGAATACGCAGTATTTT. It specifies CASSQISNTQYF.

CDR3 in amino acids: CASSLGQGTEKLFF. The DNA of the CDR3 is TGTGCCAGCAGCTTGGGACAGGGGACCGAAAAACTGTTTTTT. The chain is built from TRBV5-8 and TRBJ1-4; 8 bases are a match to TRBD1. Germline CDR1 is SGHTS and CDR2 is YDEGEE. This CDR3 comprises 14 residues. The V gene end was trimmed by 0 bases and the J gene end by 8 bases; junction bases not matched to a gene: 3.

This clone showed up just a few times. The chain combines TRBV6-5 with TRBJ2-5, with D possibly matching TRBD2 (6 bases). Germline V gene sequence: CDR1 MNHEY, CDR2 SVGAGI. The CDR3 length is 13 residues. Trimming shortened V by 5 bases and J by 5 bases, and 12 bases separated the two germline ends. The CDR3 protein is CASSGGWEETQYF. The CDR3, as DNA: TGTGCCAGCAGTGGGGGGTGGGAGGAGACCCAGTACTTC.

The V call is TRBV6-1, the J call TRBJ2-1, with unresolved D. The germline CDR1 and CDR2 sequences are MNHNS and SASEGT. Trimming shortened V by 0 bases and J by 4 bases, and 19 bases separated the two germline ends. The CDR3 runs 18 residues. CDR3 nucleotides: TGTGCCAGCAGTGAAGCCCTTGGTGCAAACCGGGCGTACAATGAGCAGTTCTTC. Its translation: CASSEALGANRAYNEQFF.

V gene TRBV5-1 combines with J gene TRBJ2-1; either TRBD1 or TRBD2 may supply D (6 bases each). V was trimmed by 5 bases and J by 4 bases, leaving 10 bases between them. Germline CDR1 and CDR2: SGHRS and YFSETQ. The CDR3 is 13 residues long. CDR3 in amino acids: CASRRGEYNEQFF. In nucleotides, the CDR3 is TGCGCCAGCAGAAGGGGGGAATACAATGAGCAGTTCTTC.

This chain connects TRBV6-1 to TRBJ2-1; D may be TRBD2 (6 bases). The germline V gene encodes CDR1 MNHNS and CDR2 SASEGT. The CDR3 contains 14 residues. V was clipped by 0 bases and J by 6 bases, with 9 bases between them. In DNA form, the CDR3 reads TGTGCCAGCAGTGAAGCCGGCGGGGTCAATGAGCAGTTCTTC. This codes for CASSEAGGVNEQFF.

This sequence joins TRBV7-9 and TRBJ2-1; D call uncertain. V was clipped by 5 bases and J by 14 bases, with 16 bases between them. This CDR3 has 12 residues. Germline CDR1 is SEHNR and CDR2 is FQNEAQ (reference sequence). The CDR3 protein is CASSPQVFEEFF. The DNA of the CDR3 is TGTGCCAGCAGCCCTCAAGTTTTCGAGGAGTTCTTC.

V gene TRBV14 combines with J gene TRBJ1-2; the match to TRBD1 covers 8 bases. Per germline, CDR1 SGHDN and CDR2 FVKESK. Trimming took 5 bases from V and 2 from J; bases not matched to a gene: 10. The CDR3 length is 16 residues. The CDR3 DNA sequence: TGTGCCAGCAGCTCAGGCGGACAGGGAGCAAACTATGGCTACACCTTC. It yields the protein CASSSGGQGANYGYTF.

Of note for this clone: This sample also contains other DNA sequences that code for the same CDR3. V is TRBV7-3 and J is TRBJ2-1; TRBD2 matches at 9 bases. Trimming removed 5 bases from V and 4 bases from J; junction bases left unmatched: 6. The CDR3 is 15 amino acids. Germline V CDR1 and CDR2: SGHTA, FQGTGA. DNA for the CDR3: TGTGCCAGCAGCCCCAGGACTAGCGCGTACAATGAGCAGTTCTTC. Encoded protein: CASSPRTSAYNEQFF.